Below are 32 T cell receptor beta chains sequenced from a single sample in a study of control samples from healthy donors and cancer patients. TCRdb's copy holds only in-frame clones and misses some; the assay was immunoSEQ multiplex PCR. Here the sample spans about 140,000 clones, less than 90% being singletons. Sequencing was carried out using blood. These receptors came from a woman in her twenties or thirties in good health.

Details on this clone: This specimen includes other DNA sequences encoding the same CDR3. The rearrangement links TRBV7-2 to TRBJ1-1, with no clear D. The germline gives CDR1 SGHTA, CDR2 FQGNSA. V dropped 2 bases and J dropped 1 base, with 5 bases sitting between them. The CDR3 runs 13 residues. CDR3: CASSLQRNTEAFF. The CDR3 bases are TGTGCCAGCAGCTTACAGCGGAACACTGAAGCTTTCTTT.

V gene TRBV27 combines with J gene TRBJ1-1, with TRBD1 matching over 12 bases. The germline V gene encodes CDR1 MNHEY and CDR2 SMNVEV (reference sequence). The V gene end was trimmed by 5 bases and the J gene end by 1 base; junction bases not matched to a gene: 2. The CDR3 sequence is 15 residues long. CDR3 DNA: TGTGCCAGCAGTAGGGACAGGGGGCCGAACACTGAAGCTTTCTTT. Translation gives CASSRDRGPNTEAFF.

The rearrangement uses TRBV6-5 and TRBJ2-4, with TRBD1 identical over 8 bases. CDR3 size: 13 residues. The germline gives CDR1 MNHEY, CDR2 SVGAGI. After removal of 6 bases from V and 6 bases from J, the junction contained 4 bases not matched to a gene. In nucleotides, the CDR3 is TGTGCCAGCAGCCCCGGACAGGGAAACATTCAGTACTTC. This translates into CASSPGQGNIQYF.

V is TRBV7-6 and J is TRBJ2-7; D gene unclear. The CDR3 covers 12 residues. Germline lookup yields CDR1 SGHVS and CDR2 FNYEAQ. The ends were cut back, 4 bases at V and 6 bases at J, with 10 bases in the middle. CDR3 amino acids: CASSSTVPEQYF. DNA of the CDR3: TGTGCCAGCAGCTCAACTGTCCCCGAGCAGTACTTC.

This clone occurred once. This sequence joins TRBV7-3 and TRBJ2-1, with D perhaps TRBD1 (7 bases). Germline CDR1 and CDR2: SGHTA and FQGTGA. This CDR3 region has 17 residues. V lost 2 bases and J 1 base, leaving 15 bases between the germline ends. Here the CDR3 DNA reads TGTGCCAGCAGCTTATGGGCGGAGGGGGCGTCCTACAATGAGCAGTTCTTC. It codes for CASSLWAEGASYNEQFF.

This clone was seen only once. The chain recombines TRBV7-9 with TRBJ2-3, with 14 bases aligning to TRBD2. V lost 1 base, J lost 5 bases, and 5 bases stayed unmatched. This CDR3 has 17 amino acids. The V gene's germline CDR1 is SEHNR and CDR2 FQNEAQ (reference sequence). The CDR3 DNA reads TGTGCCAGCAGCTTAGGGGGGACTAGCGGGAGAAGAGATACGCAGTATTTT. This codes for CASSLGGTSGRRDTQYF.

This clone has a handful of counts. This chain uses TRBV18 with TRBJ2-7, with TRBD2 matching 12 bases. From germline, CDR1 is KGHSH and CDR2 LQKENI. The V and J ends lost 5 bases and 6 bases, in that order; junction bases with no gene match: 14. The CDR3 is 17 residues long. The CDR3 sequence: CASSSGLAGGPGSEQYF. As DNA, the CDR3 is TGTGCCAGCTCATCCGGCCTAGCGGGAGGGCCTGGCTCCGAGCAGTACTTC.

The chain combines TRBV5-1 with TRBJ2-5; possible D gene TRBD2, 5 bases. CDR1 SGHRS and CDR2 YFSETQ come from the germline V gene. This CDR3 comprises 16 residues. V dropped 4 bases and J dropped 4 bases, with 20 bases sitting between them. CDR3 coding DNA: TGCGCCAGCAGCCCAGCCATGGTGGGGAGCCGAGAGACCCAGTACTTC. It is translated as CASSPAMVGSRETQYF.

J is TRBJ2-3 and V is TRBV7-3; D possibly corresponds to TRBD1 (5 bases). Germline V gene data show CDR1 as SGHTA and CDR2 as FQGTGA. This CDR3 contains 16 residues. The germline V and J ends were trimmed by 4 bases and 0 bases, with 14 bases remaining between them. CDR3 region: CASSSRQGASTDTQYF. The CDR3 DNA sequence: TGTGCCAGCAGCTCCCGCCAGGGCGCTAGCACAGATACGCAGTATTTT.

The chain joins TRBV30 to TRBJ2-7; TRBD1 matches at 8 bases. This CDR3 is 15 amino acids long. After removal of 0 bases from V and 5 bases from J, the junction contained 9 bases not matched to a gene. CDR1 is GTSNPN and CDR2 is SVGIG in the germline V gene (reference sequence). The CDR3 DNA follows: TGTGCCTGGAGTGTGACTAGGACAGGGATCGACGAGCAGTACTTC. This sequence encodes CAWSVTRTGIDEQYF. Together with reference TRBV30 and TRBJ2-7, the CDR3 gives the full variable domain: SQTIHQWPATLVQPVGSPLSLECTVEGTSNPNLYWYRQAAGRGLQLLFYSVGIGQISSEVPQNLSASRPQDRQFILSSKKLLLSDSGFYLCAWSVTRTGIDEQYFGPGTRLTVT.

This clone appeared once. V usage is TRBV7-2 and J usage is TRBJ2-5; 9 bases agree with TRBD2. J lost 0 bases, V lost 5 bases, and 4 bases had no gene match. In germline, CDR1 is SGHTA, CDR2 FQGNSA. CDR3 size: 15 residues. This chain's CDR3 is CASSPTSGNQETQYF. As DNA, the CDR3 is TGTGCCAGCAGCCCGACTAGCGGTAACCAAGAGACCCAGTACTTC. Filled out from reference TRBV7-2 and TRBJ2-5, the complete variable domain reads GAGVSQSPSNKVTEKGKDVELRCDPISGHTALYWYRQSLGQGLEFLIYFQGNSAPDKSGLPSDRFSAERTGGSVSTLTIQRTQQEDSAVYLCASSPTSGNQETQYFGPGTRLLVL.

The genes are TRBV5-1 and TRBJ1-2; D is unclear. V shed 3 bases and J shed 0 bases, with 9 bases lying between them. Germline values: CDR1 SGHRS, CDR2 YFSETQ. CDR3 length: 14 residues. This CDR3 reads CASSSDGTNYGYTF. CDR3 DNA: TGCGCCAGCAGCTCTGACGGAACTAACTATGGCTACACCTTC.

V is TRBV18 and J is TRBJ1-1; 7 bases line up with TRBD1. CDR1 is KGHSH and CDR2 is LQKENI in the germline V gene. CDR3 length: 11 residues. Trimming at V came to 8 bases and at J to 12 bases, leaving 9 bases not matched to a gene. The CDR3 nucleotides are TGTGCCAGCCAGGGGGGCGAGAGTACTTTCTTT. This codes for CASQGGESTFF.

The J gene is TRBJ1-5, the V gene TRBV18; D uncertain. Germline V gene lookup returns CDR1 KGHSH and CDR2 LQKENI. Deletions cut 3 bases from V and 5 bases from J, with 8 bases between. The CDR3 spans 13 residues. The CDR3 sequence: CASSPSGYQPQHF. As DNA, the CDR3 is TGTGCCAGCTCACCCTCTGGGTATCAGCCCCAGCATTTT. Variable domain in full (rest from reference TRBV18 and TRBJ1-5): NAGVMQNPRHLVRRRGQEARLRCSPMKGHSHVYWYRQLPEEGLKFMVYLQKENIIDESGMPKERFSAEFPKEGPSILRIQQVVRGDSAAYFCASSPSGYQPQHFGDGTRLSIL.

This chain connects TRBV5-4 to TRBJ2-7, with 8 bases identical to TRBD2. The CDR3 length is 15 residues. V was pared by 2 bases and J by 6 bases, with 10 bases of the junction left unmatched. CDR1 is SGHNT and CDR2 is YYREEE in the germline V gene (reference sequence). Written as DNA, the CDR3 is TGTGCCAGCAGCTTTCCGGGAGCGGGAGTAACCGAGCAGTACTTC. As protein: CASSFPGAGVTEQYF.

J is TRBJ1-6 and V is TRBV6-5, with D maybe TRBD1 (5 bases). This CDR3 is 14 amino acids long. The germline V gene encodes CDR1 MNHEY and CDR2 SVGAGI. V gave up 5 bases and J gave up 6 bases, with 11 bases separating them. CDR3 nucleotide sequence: TGTGCCAGCAGTCGGACGGACACTAATTCACCCCTCCACTTT. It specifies CASSRTDTNSPLHF.

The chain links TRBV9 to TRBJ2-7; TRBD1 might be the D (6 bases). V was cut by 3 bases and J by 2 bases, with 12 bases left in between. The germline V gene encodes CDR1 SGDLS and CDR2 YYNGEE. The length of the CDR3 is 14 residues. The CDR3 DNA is TGTGCCAGCAGCGAGTCACAGGGACCCTACGAGCAGTACTTC. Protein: CASSESQGPYEQYF.

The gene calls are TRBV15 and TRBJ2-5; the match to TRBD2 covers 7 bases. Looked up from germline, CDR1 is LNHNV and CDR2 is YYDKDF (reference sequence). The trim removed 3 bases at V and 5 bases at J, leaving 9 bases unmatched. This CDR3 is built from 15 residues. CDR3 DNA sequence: TGTGCCACCAGCAGGGGGGAGGGGATGGGGGAGACCCAGTACTTC. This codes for CATSRGEGMGETQYF.

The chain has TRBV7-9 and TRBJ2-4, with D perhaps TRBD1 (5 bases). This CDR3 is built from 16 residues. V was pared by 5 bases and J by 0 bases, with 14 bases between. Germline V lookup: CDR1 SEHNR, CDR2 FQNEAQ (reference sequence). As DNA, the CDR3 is TGTGCCAGCAGCGAACGGACACAGCTAGCCAAAAACATTCAGTACTTC. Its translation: CASSERTQLAKNIQYF.

CDR3 bases: TGTGCCTGGAGTAGGAGGCCGGACACTGAAGCTTTCTTT. This codes for CAWSRRPDTEAFF. V usage is TRBV30 and J usage is TRBJ1-1; D call uncertain. The V and J ends lost 2 bases and 3 bases respectively, with 10 bases between them. Germline lookup yields CDR1 GTSNPN and CDR2 SVGIG (reference sequence). The CDR3 is 13 residues long.

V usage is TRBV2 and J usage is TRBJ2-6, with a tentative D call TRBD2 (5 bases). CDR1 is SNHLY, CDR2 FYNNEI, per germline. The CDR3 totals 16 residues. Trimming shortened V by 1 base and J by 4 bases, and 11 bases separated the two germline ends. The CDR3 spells CASSEGRSGGANVLTF. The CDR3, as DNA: TGTGCCAGCAGTGAAGGAAGGTCGGGGGGGGCCAACGTCCTGACTTTC.

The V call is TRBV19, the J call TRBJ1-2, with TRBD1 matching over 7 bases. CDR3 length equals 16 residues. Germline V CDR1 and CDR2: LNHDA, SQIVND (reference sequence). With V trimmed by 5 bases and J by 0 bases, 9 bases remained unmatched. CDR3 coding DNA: TGTGCCAGTAGTCCCCCGGGACAGTTAGCTAACTATGGCTACACCTTC. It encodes CASSPPGQLANYGYTF. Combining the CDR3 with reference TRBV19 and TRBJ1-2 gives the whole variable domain DGGITQSPKYLFRKEGQNVTLSCEQNLNHDAMYWYRQDPGQGLRLIYYSQIVNDFQKGDIAEGYSVSREKKESFPLTVTSAQKNPTAFYLCASSPPGQLANYGYTFGSGTRLTVV.

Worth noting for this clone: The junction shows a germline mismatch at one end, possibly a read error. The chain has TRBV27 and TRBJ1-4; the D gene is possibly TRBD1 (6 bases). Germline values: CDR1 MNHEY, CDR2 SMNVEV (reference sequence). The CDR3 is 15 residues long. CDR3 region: CASSLSGQPNEKLFF. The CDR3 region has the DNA TGTGCCAGCAGTCTATCCGGACAGCCTAATGAAAAACTGTTTTTT.

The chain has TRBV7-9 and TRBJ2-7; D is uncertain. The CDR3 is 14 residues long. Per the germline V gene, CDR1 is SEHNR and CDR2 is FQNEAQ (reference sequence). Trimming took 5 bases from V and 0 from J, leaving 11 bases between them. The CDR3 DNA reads TGTGCCAGCAGCCAGGTGGCCGCCTCCTACGAGCAGTACTTC. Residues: CASSQVAASYEQYF.

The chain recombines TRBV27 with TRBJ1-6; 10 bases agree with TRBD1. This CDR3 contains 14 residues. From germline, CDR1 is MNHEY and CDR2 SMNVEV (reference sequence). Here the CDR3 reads CAASRTGGNSPLHF. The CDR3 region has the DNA TGTGCAGCATCTAGGACAGGGGGTAATTCACCCCTCCACTTT.

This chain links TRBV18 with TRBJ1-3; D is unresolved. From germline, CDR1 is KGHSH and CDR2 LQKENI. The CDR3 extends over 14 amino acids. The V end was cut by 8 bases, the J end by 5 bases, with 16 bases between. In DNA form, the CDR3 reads TGTGCCAGCCGTAACTCCGCAGGCCGAAACACCATATATTTT. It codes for CASRNSAGRNTIYF.

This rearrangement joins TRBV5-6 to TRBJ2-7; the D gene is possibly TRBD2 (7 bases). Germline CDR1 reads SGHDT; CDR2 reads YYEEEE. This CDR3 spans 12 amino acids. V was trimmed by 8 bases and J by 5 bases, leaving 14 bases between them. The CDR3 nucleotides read TGTGCCAGAGTTGGGGGGGCCCACGAGCAGTACTTC. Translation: CARVGGAHEQYF. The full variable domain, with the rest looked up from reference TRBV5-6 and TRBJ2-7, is DAGVTQSPTHLIKTRGQQVTLRCSPKSGHDTVSWYQQALGQGPQFIFQYYEEEERQRGNFPDRFSGHQFPNYSSELNVNALLLGDSALYLCARVGGAHEQYFGPGTRLTVT.

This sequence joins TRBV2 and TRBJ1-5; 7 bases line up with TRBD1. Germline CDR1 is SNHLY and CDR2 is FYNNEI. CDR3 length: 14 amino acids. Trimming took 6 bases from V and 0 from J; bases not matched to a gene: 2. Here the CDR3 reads CASRGQFSNQPQHF. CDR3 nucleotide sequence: TGTGCCAGCAGGGGACAGTTTAGCAATCAGCCCCAGCATTTT.

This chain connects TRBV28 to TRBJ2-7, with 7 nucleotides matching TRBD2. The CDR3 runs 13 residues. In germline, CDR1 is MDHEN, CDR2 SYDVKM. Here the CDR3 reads CAVEAGTSYEQYF. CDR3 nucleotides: TGTGCTGTCGAAGCGGGGACTTCCTACGAGCAGTACTTC.

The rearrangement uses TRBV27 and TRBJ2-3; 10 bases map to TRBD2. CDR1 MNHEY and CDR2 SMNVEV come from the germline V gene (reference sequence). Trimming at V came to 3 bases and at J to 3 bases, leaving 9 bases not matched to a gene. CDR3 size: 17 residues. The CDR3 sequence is CASSFRALAGTTDTQYF. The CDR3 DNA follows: TGTGCCAGCAGTTTTAGGGCACTAGCGGGGACGACAGATACGCAGTATTTT.

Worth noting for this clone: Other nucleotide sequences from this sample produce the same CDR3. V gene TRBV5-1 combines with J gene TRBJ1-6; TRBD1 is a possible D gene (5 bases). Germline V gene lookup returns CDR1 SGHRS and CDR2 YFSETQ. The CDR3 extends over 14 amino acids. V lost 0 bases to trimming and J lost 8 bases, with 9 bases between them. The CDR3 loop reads CASSLGQGDSPLHF. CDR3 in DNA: TGCGCCAGCAGCTTGGGGCAGGGCGATTCACCCCTCCACTTT.

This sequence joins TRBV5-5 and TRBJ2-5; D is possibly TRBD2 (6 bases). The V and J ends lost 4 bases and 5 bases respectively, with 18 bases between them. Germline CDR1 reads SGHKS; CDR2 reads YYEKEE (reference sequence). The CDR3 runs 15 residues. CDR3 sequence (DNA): TGTGCCAGCAGCGATGGAGGGATCCCAGGGGAGACCCAGTACTTC. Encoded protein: CASSDGGIPGETQYF.